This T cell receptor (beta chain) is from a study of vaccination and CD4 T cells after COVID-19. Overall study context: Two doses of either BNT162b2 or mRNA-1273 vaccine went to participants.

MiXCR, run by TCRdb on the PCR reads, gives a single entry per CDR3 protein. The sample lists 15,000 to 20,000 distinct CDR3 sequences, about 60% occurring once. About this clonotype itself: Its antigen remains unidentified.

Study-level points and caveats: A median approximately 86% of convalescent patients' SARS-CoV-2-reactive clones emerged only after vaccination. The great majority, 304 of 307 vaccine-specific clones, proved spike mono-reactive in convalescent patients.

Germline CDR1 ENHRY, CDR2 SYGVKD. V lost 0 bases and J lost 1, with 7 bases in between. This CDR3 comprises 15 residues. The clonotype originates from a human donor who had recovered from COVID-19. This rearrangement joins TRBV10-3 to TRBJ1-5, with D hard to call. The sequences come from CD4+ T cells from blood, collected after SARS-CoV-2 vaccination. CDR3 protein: CAISESAPSNQPQHF. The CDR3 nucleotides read TGTGCCATCAGTGAGTCGGCACCCAGCAATCAGCCCCAGCATTTT.